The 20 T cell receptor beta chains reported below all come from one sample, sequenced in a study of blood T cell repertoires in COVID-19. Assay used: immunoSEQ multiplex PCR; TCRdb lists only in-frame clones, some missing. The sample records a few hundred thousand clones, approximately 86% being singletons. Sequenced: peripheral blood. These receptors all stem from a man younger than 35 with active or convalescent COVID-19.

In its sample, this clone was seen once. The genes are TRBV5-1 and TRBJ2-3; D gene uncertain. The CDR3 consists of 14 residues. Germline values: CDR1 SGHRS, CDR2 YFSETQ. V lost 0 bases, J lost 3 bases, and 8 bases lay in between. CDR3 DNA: TGCGCCAGCAGCTTGGGGCAGACTACAGATACGCAGTATTTT. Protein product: CASSLGQTTDTQYF.

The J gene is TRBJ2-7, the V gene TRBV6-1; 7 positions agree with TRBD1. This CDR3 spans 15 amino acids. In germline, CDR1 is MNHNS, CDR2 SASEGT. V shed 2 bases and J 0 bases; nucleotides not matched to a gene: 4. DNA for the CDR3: TGTGCCAGCAGTGAATTCACAGGGGACTCCTACGAGCAGTACTTC. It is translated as CASSEFTGDSYEQYF.

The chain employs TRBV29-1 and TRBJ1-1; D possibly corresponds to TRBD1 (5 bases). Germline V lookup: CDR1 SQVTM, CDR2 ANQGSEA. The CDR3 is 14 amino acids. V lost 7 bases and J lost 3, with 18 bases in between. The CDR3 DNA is TGCAGCGCCATTACGGCAGGGTTTGACACTGAAGCTTTCTTT. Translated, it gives CSAITAGFDTEAFF.

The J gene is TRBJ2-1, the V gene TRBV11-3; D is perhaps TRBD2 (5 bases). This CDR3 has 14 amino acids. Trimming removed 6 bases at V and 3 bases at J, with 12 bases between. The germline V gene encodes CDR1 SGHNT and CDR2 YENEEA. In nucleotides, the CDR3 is TGTGCCAGCAGGCCAGGAGCGGACTACAATGAGCAGTTCTTC. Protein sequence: CASRPGADYNEQFF.

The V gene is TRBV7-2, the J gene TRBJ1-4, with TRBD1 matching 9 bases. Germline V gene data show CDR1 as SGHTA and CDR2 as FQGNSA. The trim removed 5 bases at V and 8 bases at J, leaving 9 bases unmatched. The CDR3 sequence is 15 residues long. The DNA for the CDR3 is TGTGCCAGCAGCCCACAGGGGGCGATTCGGGAAAAACTGTTTTTT. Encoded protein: CASSPQGAIREKLFF. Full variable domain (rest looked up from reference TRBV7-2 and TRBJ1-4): GAGVSQSPSNKVTEKGKDVELRCDPISGHTALYWYRQSLGQGLEFLIYFQGNSAPDKSGLPSDRFSAERTGGSVSTLTIQRTQQEDSAVYLCASSPQGAIREKLFFGSGTQLSVL.

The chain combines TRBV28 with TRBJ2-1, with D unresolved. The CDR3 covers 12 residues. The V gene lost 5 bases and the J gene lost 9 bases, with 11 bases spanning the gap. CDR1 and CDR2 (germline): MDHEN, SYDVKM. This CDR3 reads CASSDTVREQFF. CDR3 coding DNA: TGTGCCAGCAGTGATACAGTACGTGAGCAGTTCTTC.

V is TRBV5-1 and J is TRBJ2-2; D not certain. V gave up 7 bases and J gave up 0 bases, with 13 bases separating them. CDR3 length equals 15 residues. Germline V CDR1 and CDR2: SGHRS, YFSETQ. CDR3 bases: TGCGCCAGCGCCCAACAGACGACGAACACCGGGGAGCTGTTTTTT. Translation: CASAQQTTNTGELFF.

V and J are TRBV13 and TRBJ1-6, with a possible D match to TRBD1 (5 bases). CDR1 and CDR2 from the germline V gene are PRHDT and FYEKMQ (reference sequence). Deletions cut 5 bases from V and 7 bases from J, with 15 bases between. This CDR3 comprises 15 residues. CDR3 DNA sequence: TGTGCCAGCAGCCCCAGTGGGGCCCTAAATTCACCCCTCCACTTT. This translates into CASSPSGALNSPLHF.

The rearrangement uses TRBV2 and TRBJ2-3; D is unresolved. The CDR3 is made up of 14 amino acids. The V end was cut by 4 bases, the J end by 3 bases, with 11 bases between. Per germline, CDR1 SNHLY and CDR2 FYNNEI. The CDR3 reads CASSVGVRTDTQYF. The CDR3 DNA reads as TGTGCCAGCAGTGTAGGAGTGAGAACAGATACGCAGTATTTT.

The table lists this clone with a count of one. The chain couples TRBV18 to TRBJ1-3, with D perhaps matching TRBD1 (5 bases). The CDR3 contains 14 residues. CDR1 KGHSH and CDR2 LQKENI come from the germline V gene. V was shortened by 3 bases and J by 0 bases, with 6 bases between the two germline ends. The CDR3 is CASSPGGSGNTIYF. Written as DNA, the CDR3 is TGTGCCAGCTCACCCGGGGGCTCTGGAAACACCATATATTTT. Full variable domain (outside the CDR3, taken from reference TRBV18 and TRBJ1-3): NAGVMQNPRHLVRRRGQEARLRCSPMKGHSHVYWYRQLPEEGLKFMVYLQKENIIDESGMPKERFSAEFPKEGPSILRIQQVVRGDSAAYFCASSPGGSGNTIYFGEGSWLTVV.

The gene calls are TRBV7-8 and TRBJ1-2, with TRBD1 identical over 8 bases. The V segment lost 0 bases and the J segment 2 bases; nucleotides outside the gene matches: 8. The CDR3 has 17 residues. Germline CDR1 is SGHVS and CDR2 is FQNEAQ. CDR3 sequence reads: CASSLAEGQGENYGYTF. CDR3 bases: TGTGCCAGCAGCTTAGCAGAAGGACAGGGAGAAAACTATGGCTACACCTTC.

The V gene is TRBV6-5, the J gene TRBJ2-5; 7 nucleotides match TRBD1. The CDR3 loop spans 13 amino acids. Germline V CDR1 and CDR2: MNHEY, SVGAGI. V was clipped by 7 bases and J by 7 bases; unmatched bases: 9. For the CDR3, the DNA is TGTGCCAGCACCAGGGGGAACGAAGGGACCCAGTACTTC. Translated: CASTRGNEGTQYF.

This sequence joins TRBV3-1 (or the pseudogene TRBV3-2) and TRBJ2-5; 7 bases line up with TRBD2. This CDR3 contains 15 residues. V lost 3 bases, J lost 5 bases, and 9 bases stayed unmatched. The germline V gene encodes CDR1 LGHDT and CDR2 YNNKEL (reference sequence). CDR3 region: CASSHSGNGRETQYF. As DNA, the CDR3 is TGTGCCAGCAGCCACTCGGGGAACGGGAGGGAGACCCAGTACTTC.

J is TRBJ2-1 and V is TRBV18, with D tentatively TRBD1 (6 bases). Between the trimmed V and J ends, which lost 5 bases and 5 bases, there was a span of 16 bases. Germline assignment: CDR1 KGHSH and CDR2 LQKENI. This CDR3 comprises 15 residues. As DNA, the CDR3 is TGTGCCAGCTCAATCCAACAGGGTACAAACAATGAGCAGTTCTTC. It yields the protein CASSIQQGTNNEQFF.

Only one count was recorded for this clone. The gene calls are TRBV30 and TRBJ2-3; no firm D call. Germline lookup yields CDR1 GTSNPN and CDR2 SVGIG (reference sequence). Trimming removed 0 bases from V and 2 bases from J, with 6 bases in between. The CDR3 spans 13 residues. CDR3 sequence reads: CAWSVGNTDTQYF. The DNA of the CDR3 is TGTGCCTGGAGTGTCGGTAACACAGATACGCAGTATTTT.

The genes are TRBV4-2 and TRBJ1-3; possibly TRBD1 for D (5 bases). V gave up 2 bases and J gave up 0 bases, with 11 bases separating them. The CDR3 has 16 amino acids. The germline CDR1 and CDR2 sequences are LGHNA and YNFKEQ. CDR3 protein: CASSQWGDSSGNTIYF. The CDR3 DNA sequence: TGTGCCAGCAGCCAATGGGGCGACAGCTCTGGAAACACCATATATTTT.

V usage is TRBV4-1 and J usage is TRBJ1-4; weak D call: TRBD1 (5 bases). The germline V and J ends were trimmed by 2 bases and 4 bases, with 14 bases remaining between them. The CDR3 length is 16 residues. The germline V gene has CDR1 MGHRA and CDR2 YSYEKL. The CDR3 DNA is TGCGCCAGCAGCCAACCGGGGAGGGACGGTAATGAAAAACTGTTTTTT. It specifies CASSQPGRDGNEKLFF.

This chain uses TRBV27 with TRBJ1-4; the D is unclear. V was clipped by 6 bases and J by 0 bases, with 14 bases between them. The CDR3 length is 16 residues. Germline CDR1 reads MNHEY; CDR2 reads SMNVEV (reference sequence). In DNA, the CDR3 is TGTGCCAGCAGGCCTTTTTCGGGGACAACTAATGAAAAACTGTTTTTT. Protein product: CASRPFSGTTNEKLFF.

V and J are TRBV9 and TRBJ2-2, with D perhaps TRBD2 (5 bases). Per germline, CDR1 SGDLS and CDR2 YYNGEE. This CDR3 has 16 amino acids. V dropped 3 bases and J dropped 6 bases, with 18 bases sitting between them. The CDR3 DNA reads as TGTGCCAGCAGCGCGGAGCCCGGGGATTTCGCCGGGGAGCTGTTTTTT. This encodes CASSAEPGDFAGELFF. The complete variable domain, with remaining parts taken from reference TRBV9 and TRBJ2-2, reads DSGVTQTPKHLITATGQRVTLRCSPRSGDLSVYWYQQSLDQGLQFLIQYYNGEERAKGNILERFSAQQFPDLHSELNLSSLELGDSALYFCASSAEPGDFAGELFFGEGSRLTVL.

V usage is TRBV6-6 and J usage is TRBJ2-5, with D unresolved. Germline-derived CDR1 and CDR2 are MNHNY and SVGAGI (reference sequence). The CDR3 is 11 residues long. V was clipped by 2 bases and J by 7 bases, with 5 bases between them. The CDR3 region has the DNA TGTGCCAGCAGTTACGGCGGGACCCAGTACTTC. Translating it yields CASSYGGTQYF.